This T cell receptor beta chain was profiled in a study of human T cells and chemical hapten exposure. Across the study: Reading of the patch tests, which applied 0.01% DPC to the upper back, occurred at 6 days. Notes on the study in general: The study found that DPC sensitization did not change TCRs above 1 in 1000 frequency.

MiXCR was run by TCRdb on the RACE reads, yielding one entry per CDR3 protein. The sample shows 180,000 or so distinct CDR3 sequences, around 24% of them seen only once. Germline CDR1 is MNHEY and CDR2 is SVGAGI. V trimming: 5 bases; J trimming: 2 bases; junction bases outside the gene matches: 5. CDR3 size: 14 residues. This clonotype was counted only a few times. Its antigen remains unidentified. The time point was: patch test 1, 2 weeks after DPC sensitization. Treatment reported: therapeutic diphenylcyclopropenone sensitization with weekly scalp DPC. The material sequenced was whole blood, taken in connection with sensitization to the hapten diphenylcyclopropenone (DPC). The sequence came from a woman between 50 and 59 years old with alopecia areata. Some clones in this sample may be carry-over from other donors' samples. The chain recombines TRBV6-5 with TRBJ2-7; 8 nucleotides match TRBD2. As DNA, the CDR3 is TGTGCCAGCAGTAGGAGCGGGGGTCCCTACGAGCAGTACTTC. Protein sequence: CASSRSGGPYEQYF.